This T cell receptor beta chain was sequenced for a study of OX40 agonist ivuxolimab in advanced cancers. Study summary: Three individuals attained partial responses, comprising one hepatocellular carcinoma case and two cutaneous melanoma cases.

With autoimmune disease history or systemic immunosuppression, patients were excluded. The germline V gene has CDR1 MGHRA and CDR2 YSYEKL. V was trimmed by 1 base and J by 0 bases, leaving 16 bases between them. This CDR3 contains 18 residues. The method was immunoSEQ multiplex PCR; TCRdb's version includes in-frame clones alone and lacks a portion of them. Of tens of thousands of clones in the sample, about 85% were seen once. This TCR derives from an adult with an advanced solid tumor such as melanoma, head and neck, liver or kidney cancer. Sequencing used CD4+ or CD8+ T cells sorted from blood, obtained in a trial of the OX40 agonist ivuxolimab. The chain recombines TRBV4-1 with TRBJ2-1; possibly TRBD1 for D (6 bases). CDR3 residues: CASSQVDRPRSSYNEQFF. CDR3 nucleotide sequence: TGCGCCAGCAGCCAAGTCGACAGGCCTAGGAGCTCCTACAATGAGCAGTTCTTC.